The 21 T cell receptor beta chains below were found in one sample sequenced in a study of radiotherapy plus CTLA-4 blockade in lung cancer. Some clones are missing from TCRdb's copy, which holds only in-frame ones; the method was immunoSEQ multiplex PCR. The data show 65,000 to 100,000 clones, under 85% seen once. The input for sequencing was peripheral blood, taken from a patient treated with radiotherapy plus ipilimumab. Receptor source: a human donor with non-small cell lung cancer who had stable disease on radiotherapy plus ipilimumab.

The CDR3 loop is CASSLARVAGGSDTQYF. Written as DNA, the CDR3 is TGTGCCAGCAGCTTAGCTCGGGTAGCGGGAGGGTCCGATACGCAGTATTTT. The rearrangement uses TRBV7-6 and TRBJ2-3, with 11 bases aligning to TRBD2. Losses at the gene ends were 0 bases for V and 6 bases for J; bases not matched to a gene: 8. The CDR3 is 17 residues long. Germline CDR1 reads SGHVS; CDR2 reads FNYEAQ. Variable domain in full (rest from reference TRBV7-6 and TRBJ2-3): GAGVSQSPRYKVTKRGQDVALRCDPISGHVSLYWYRQALGQGPEFLTYFNYEAQQDKSGLPNDRFSAERPEGSISTLTIQRTEQRDSAMYRCASSLARVAGGSDTQYFGPGTRLTVL.

The chain uses TRBV28 and TRBJ1-6; D is unclear. The V gene's germline CDR1 is MDHEN and CDR2 SYDVKM. V was shortened by 8 bases and J by 7 bases, with 15 bases between the two germline ends. The CDR3 is made up of 14 amino acids. The CDR3 loop is CASRRRTLNSPLHF. As DNA, the CDR3 is TGTGCCAGCCGGCGGCGGACCCTAAATTCACCCCTCCACTTT.

This clone was recorded once. The chain is built from TRBV6-1 and TRBJ2-2; D might be TRBD1 (6 bases). The germline V and J ends were trimmed by 7 bases and 2 bases, with 14 bases remaining between them. Germline values: CDR1 MNHNS, CDR2 SASEGT. CDR3 length equals 15 residues. The DNA for the CDR3 is TGTGCCAGCAAATCACCGGGACAAAACACCGGGGAGCTGTTTTTT. Amino acids: CASKSPGQNTGELFF.

The chain is built from TRBV5-1 and TRBJ2-3; TRBD2 agrees at 7 bases. J gave up 4 bases and V 2 bases, and 10 bases lay outside the gene matches. Per the germline V gene, CDR1 is SGHRS and CDR2 is YFSETQ. The CDR3 has 16 residues. In DNA form, the CDR3 reads TGCGCCAGCAGCTTTGCCTCGGCGGGAGCCGCAGATACGCAGTATTTT. As protein: CASSFASAGAADTQYF.

The chain carries TRBV6-5 and TRBJ1-2, with D perhaps matching TRBD1 (5 bases). Germline loops: CDR1 MNHEY, CDR2 SVGAGI. CDR3 length: 16 amino acids. Trimming stripped 0 bases from V and 0 bases from J, with 11 bases between. The CDR3 sequence: CASSYSIWGTNYGYTF. CDR3 nucleotide sequence: TGTGCCAGCAGTTACTCGATATGGGGGACTAACTATGGCTACACCTTC.

The chain couples TRBV5-1 to TRBJ1-1; unclear D gene. Germline CDR1 reads SGHRS; CDR2 reads YFSETQ. The CDR3 totals 11 residues. Trimming left V 5 bases short and J 2 bases short, with 4 bases between. This CDR3 reads CASRGNTEAFF. The CDR3 nucleotides read TGCGCCAGCAGGGGTAACACTGAAGCTTTCTTT.

The genes are TRBV30 and TRBJ2-1; maybe TRBD2 (6 bases). The germline V gene encodes CDR1 GTSNPN and CDR2 SVGIG (reference sequence). V was clipped by 0 bases and J by 12 bases, with 9 bases between them. The CDR3 is made up of 11 amino acids. CDR3 bases: TGTGCCTGGAGTGTGGCGGGGCCGCAGTTCTTC. Amino acid sequence: CAWSVAGPQFF.

The V gene is TRBV4-2, the J gene TRBJ2-3; D is undetermined. Trimming left V 1 base short and J 0 bases short, with 11 bases between. The CDR3 consists of 16 residues. CDR1 is LGHNA, CDR2 YNFKEQ, per germline. The CDR3 region has the DNA TGTGCCAGCAGCCAAGGACTGTTGCGGAGCACAGATACGCAGTATTTT. Protein product: CASSQGLLRSTDTQYF.

Only a few counts were recorded for this clone. The V and J genes are TRBV28 and TRBJ2-5; D might be TRBD2 (5 bases). Germline V gives CDR1 MDHEN, CDR2 SYDVKM. The CDR3 is made up of 14 amino acids. Trimming removed 3 bases from V and 5 bases from J, with 13 bases in between. CDR3: CASSFYLGSETQYF. The CDR3 region has the DNA TGTGCCAGCAGTTTTTACTTGGGGAGCGAGACCCAGTACTTC.

This rearrangement joins TRBV7-8 to TRBJ2-3; 8 bases agree with TRBD1. V trimming: 5 bases; J trimming: 4 bases; junction bases outside the gene matches: 8. Germline CDR1 SGHVS, CDR2 FQNEAQ. The CDR3 contains 15 residues. The DNA of the CDR3 is TGTGCCAGCAGCCCCCTGGACAGGGCGGCAGATACGCAGTATTTT. It is translated as CASSPLDRAADTQYF. The entire variable domain, with the rest obtained from reference TRBV7-8 and TRBJ2-3, is as follows: GAGVSQSPRYKVAKRGQDVALRCDPISGHVSLFWYQQALGQGPEFLTYFQNEAQLDKSGLPSDRFFAERPEGSVSTLKIQRTQQEDSAVYLCASSPLDRAADTQYFGPGTRLTVL.

This clone showed up just a few times. The chain links TRBV10-1 to TRBJ1-3, with D hard to call. The V and J ends lost 3 bases and 2 bases respectively, with 8 bases between them. The germline V gene has CDR1 WNHNN and CDR2 SYGVQD (reference sequence). There are 14 residues in the CDR3. In DNA, the CDR3 is TGCGCCAGCAGTGAAGGGATCGCTGGAAACACCATATATTTT. This gives the protein CASSEGIAGNTIYF.

The rearrangement joins TRBV9 to TRBJ1-2; a weak D match, TRBD1 (5 bases). The germline gives CDR1 SGDLS, CDR2 YYNGEE. V shed 0 bases and J shed 8 bases, with 17 bases lying between them. The CDR3 covers 15 residues. This chain's CDR3 is CASSVDPFDRGGYTF. The CDR3 nucleotides are TGTGCCAGCAGCGTAGACCCCTTTGACAGAGGAGGCTACACCTTC.

The genes are TRBV11-2 and TRBJ1-1; D unclear. V was trimmed by 1 base and J by 0 bases, leaving 6 bases between them. Germline V lookup: CDR1 SGHAT, CDR2 FQNNGV. The length of the CDR3 is 14 residues. CDR3 DNA sequence: TGTGCCAGCAGCTTAGCAGGTTTGAACACTGAAGCTTTCTTT. Translation gives CASSLAGLNTEAFF.

Only one count was recorded for this clone. The rearrangement joins TRBV19 to TRBJ2-7; 8 bases are a match to TRBD1. CDR1 LNHDA and CDR2 SQIVND come from the germline V gene (reference sequence). This CDR3 spans 15 amino acids. Trimming took 5 bases from V and 2 from J; bases not matched to a gene: 8. The CDR3 spells CASSSDGTGAYEQYF. The CDR3 bases are TGTGCCAGTAGTTCAGACGGGACAGGAGCCTACGAGCAGTACTTC.

The J gene is TRBJ1-2, the V gene TRBV7-9, with D unresolved. The CDR3 is 13 residues long. Trimming stripped 5 bases from V and 4 bases from J, with 11 bases between. The germline gives CDR1 SEHNR, CDR2 FQNEAQ (reference sequence). CDR3 region: CASSGRSFYGYTF. The CDR3 DNA follows: TGTGCCAGCAGCGGGCGCAGTTTCTATGGCTACACCTTC.

V is TRBV7-2 and J is TRBJ2-3; a possible D gene is TRBD2 (6 bases). V lost 3 bases and J lost 6, with 16 bases in between. The germline gives CDR1 SGHTA, CDR2 FQGNSA. The CDR3 covers 15 residues. The CDR3 spells CASSLVGRAGDTQYF. DNA for the CDR3: TGTGCCAGCAGCTTGGTGGGAAGGGCGGGGGATACGCAGTATTTT.

The V call is TRBV30, the J call TRBJ2-2, with unresolved D. Trimming took 3 bases from V and 4 from J, leaving 15 bases between them. The germline V gene encodes CDR1 GTSNPN and CDR2 SVGIG (reference sequence). The CDR3 length is 15 residues. CDR3 loop: CAWRNNMVGTGELFF. CDR3 nucleotides: TGTGCCTGGAGAAACAATATGGTCGGCACCGGGGAGCTGTTTTTT.

This chain joins TRBV9 and TRBJ2-7; 7 nucleotides line up with TRBD1. The CDR3 spans 15 residues. Per germline, CDR1 SGDLS and CDR2 YYNGEE. V trimming: 4 bases; J trimming: 3 bases; junction bases outside the gene matches: 10. The DNA of the CDR3 is TGTGCCAGCAGCCAGGCGCCGGGACAGATCTACGAGCAGTACTTC. Translating it yields CASSQAPGQIYEQYF.

This chain joins TRBV6-1 and TRBJ2-5; D possibly uses TRBD1 or TRBD2 (7 bases each). Germline lookup yields CDR1 MNHNS and CDR2 SASEGT. Trimming cost V 2 bases and J 11 bases, with 15 bases left between them. The length of the CDR3 is 13 residues. The CDR3 here is CASSEMTGREQYF. The CDR3 DNA follows: TGTGCCAGCAGTGAAATGACAGGGAGGGAGCAGTACTTC.

This clone appeared a single time. This sequence joins TRBV9 and TRBJ2-1, with 8 bases fitting TRBD2. V shed 3 bases and J 6 bases; nucleotides not matched to a gene: 8. Germline V lookup: CDR1 SGDLS, CDR2 YYNGEE. This CDR3 contains 15 residues. For the CDR3, the DNA is TGTGCCAGCAGCGGGGGGACTAGAGTCGGCAATGAGCAGTTCTTC. It is translated as CASSGGTRVGNEQFF.

This sequence joins TRBV18 and TRBJ2-2; unclear D gene. V shed 4 bases and J shed 5 bases, with 17 bases lying between them. From germline, CDR1 is KGHSH and CDR2 LQKENI. This CDR3 has 16 residues. The CDR3 DNA reads TGTGCCAGCTCACGCTCCGGTGAAGGGCGGACCGGGGAGCTGTTTTTT. Protein sequence: CASSRSGEGRTGELFF.